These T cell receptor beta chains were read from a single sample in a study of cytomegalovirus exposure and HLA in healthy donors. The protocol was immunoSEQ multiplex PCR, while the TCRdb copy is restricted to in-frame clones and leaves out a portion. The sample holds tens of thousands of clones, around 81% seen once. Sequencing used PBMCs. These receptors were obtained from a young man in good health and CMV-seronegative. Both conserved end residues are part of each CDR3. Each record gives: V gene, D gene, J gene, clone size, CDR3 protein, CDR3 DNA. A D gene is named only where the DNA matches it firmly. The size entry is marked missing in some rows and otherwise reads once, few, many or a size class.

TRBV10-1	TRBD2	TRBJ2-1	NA	CASSGRTSGKGKKGNEQFF	TGCGCCAGCAGTGGAAGGACTAGCGGGAAGGGTAAAAAAGGCAATGAGCAGTTCTTC
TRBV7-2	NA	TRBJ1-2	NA	CASSLAGRNYGYTF	TGTGCCAGCAGCTTAGCGGGCAGAAACTATGGCTACACCTTC
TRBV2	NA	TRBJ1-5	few	CASNGLGQPQHF	TGTGCCAGCAACGGACTAGGGCAGCCCCAGCATTTT
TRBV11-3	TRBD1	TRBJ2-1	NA	CASSLGPTGGNEQFF	TGTGCCAGCAGCTTAGGCCCGACAGGGGGCAATGAGCAGTTCTTC
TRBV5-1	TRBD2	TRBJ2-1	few	CASSTAFGLAGSSYNEQFF	TGCGCCAGCAGCACCGCGTTCGGGCTAGCGGGAAGCTCCTACAATGAGCAGTTCTTC
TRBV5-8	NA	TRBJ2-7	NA	CASNARDTKQYF	TGTGCCAGCAACGCACGGGACACTAAGCAGTACTTC
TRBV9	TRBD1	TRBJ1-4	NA	CASSPSGRGLEKLFF	TGTGCCAGCAGCCCCAGTGGCAGGGGGCTCGAAAAACTGTTTTTT
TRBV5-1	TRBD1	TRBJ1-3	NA	CASREGQGSGNTIYF	TGCGCCAGCAGGGAGGGACAGGGCTCTGGAAACACCATATATTTT
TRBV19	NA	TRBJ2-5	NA	CASSIASDQETQYF	TGTGCCAGTAGTATAGCCAGTGATCAAGAGACCCAGTACTTC
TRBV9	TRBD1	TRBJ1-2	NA	CASSVGGQGLYGYTF	TGTGCCAGCAGCGTAGGGGGACAGGGATTATATGGCTACACCTTC
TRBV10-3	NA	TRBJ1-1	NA	CAMGDTLGTEAFF	TGTGCCATGGGGGACACCCTTGGCACTGAAGCTTTCTTT
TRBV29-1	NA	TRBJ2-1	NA	CSVEGRRSYNEQFF	TGCAGCGTTGAGGGGAGAAGGTCCTACAATGAGCAGTTCTTC
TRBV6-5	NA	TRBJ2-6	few	CASSYDSSGANVLTF	TGTGCCAGCAGTTACGACAGCTCTGGGGCCAACGTCCTGACTTTC
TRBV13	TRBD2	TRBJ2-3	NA	CASSSPRREADTQYF	TGTGCCAGCAGCTCCCCCAGGCGGGAGGCAGATACGCAGTATTTT
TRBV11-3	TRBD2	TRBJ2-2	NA	CASRSTSGYTGELFF	TGTGCCAGCAGGTCGACTAGCGGTTACACCGGGGAGCTGTTTTTT
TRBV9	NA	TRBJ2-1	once	CASSVASQGSYNEQFF	TGTGCCAGCAGCGTAGCCTCACAGGGTTCCTACAATGAGCAGTTCTTC
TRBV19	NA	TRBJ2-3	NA	CASSISPRADTQYF	TGTGCCAGTAGTATCTCACCCCGGGCAGATACGCAGTATTTT
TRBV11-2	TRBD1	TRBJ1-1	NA	CASSQGQGLNTEAFF	TGTGCCAGCAGCCAGGGACAGGGGTTGAACACTGAAGCTTTCTTT
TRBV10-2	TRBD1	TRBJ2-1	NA	CASSPGGLNEQFF	TGCGCCAGCAGTCCAGGGGGCTTAAATGAGCAGTTCTTC
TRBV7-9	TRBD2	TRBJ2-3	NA	CASSPSGRSFTDTQYF	TGTGCCAGCAGCCCTAGCGGGAGAAGCTTCACAGATACGCAGTATTTT
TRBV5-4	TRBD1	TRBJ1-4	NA	CASSRGQGQGEKLFF	TGTGCCAGCAGCAGGGGACAGGGCCAGGGAGAAAAACTGTTTTTT
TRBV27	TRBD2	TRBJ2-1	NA	CASSPRLAGGSLAYNEQFF	TGTGCCAGCAGTCCCCGACTAGCGGGGGGGTCGTTAGCCTACAATGAGCAGTTCTTC
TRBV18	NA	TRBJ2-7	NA	CASSPGTTYEQYF	TGTGCCAGCTCACCAGGGACAACTTACGAGCAGTACTTC
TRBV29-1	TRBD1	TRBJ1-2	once	CSIRDRDYGYTF	TGCAGCATCCGGGACAGGGACTATGGCTACACCTTC
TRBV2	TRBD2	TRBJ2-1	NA	CASETSQYNEQFF	TGTGCCAGCGAGACTAGCCAATACAATGAGCAGTTCTTC
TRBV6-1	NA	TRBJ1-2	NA	CASTKGVNYGYTF	TGTGCCAGCACGAAGGGAGTAAACTATGGCTACACCTTC
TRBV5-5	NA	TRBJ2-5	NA	CASSQGLYQETQYF	TGTGCCAGCAGCCAAGGACTGTACCAAGAGACCCAGTACTTC
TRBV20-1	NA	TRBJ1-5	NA	CSAGHGQPQHF	TGCAGTGCTGGACACGGGCAGCCCCAGCATTTT
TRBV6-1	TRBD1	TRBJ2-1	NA	CASSSLTGENEQFF	TGTGCCAGCAGTTCCCTGACAGGGGAGAATGAGCAGTTCTTC
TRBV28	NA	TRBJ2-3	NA	CASSFRSDTQYF	TGTGCCAGCAGTTTCCGTTCAGATACGCAGTATTTT
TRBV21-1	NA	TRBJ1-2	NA	CASSKDTDRAYGYTF	TGTGCCAGCAGCAAAGACACCGACAGGGCCTATGGCTACACCTTC
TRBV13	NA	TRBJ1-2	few	CASSLHRENYGYTF	TGTGCCAGCAGCTTACACAGGGAGAACTATGGCTACACCTTC
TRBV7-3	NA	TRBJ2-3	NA	CASSSQRADTQYF	TGTGCCAGCAGCTCCCAGAGGGCAGATACGCAGTATTTT
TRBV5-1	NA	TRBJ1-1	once	CASSRIGVRYTEAFF	TGCGCCAGCAGCCGCATCGGGGTTAGGTACACTGAAGCTTTCTTT
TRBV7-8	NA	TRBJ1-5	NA	CASSAREGNQPQHF	TGTGCCAGCAGCGCCAGGGAGGGCAATCAGCCCCAGCATTTT
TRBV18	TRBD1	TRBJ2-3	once	CASSPPGQLTDTQYF	TGTGCCAGCTCACCACCGGGACAGTTGACAGATACGCAGTATTTT
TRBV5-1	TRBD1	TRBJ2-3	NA	CASSLVTGVSTDTQYF	TGCGCCAGCAGCTTGGTTACAGGGGTTAGCACAGATACGCAGTATTTT
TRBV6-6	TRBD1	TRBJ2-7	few	CASLGTGTTYEQYF	TGTGCCAGCCTTGGGACAGGGACCACCTACGAGCAGTACTTC
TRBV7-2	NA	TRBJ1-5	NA	CASSLPGLAPQHF	TGTGCCAGCAGCTTACCGGGACTTGCGCCCCAGCATTTT
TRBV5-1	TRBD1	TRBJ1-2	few	CASSAEPGQGTRTF	TGCGCCAGCAGCGCGGAACCGGGACAGGGGACGCGAACCTTC
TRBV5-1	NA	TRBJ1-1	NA	CASSLDRGGGNTEAFF	TGCGCCAGCAGCTTGGATCGCGGGGGAGGGAACACTGAAGCTTTCTTT
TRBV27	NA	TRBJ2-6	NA	CASSSDTGASGANVLTF	TGTGCCAGCAGTTCCGATACGGGTGCCTCTGGGGCCAACGTCCTGACTTTC
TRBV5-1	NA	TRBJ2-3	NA	CASSFQRTASTDTQYF	TGCGCCAGCAGCTTCCAACGGACAGCAAGCACAGATACGCAGTATTTT
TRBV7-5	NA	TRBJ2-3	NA	CARREVKYTDTQYF	TGTGCCAGAAGGGAGGTCAAGTACACAGATACGCAGTATTTT
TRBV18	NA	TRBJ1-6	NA	CASSPLELDSPLHF	TGTGCCAGCTCACCACTGGAGTTAGATTCACCCCTCCACTTT
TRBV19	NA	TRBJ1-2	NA	CASRETHPNVYTF	TGTGCCAGTAGAGAGACACACCCAAATGTCTACACCTTC
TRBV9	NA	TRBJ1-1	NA	CASSVATSGTEAFF	TGTGCCAGCAGCGTAGCTACGTCGGGTACTGAAGCTTTCTTT
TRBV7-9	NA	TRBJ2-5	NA	CASSATGQRRETQYF	TGTGCCAGCAGCGCAACCGGACAGAGGAGGGAGACCCAGTACTTC
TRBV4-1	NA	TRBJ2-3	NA	CASSKLEHTDTQYF	TGCGCCAGCAGCAAACTAGAACACACAGATACGCAGTATTTT
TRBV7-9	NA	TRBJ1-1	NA	CVSSLVGNTEAFF	TGTGTCAGCAGCTTAGTCGGGAACACTGAAGCTTTCTTT
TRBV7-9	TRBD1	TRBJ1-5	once	CSTSRGQGSPGPQHF	TGTTCCACCTCCCGGGGACAGGGCTCTCCTGGGCCCCAGCATTTT
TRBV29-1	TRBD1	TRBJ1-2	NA	CSGGTAGYTF	TGCAGCGGCGGGACAGCCGGCTACACCTTC